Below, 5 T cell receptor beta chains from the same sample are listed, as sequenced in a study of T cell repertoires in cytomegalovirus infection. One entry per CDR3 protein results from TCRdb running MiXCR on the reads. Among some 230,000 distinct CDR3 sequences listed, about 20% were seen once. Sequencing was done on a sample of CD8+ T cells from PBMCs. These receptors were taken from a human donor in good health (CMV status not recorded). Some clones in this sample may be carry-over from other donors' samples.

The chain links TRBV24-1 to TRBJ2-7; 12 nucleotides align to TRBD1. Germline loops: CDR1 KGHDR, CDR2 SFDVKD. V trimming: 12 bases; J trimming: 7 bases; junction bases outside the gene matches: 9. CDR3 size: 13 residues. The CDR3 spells CAAAGTGGEEQYF. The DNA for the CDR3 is TGTGCCGCCGCCGGGACAGGGGGCGAGGAGCAGTACTTC.

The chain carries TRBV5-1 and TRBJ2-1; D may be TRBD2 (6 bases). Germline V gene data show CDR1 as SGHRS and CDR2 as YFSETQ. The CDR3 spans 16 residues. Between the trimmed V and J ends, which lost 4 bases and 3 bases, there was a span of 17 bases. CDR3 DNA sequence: TGCGCCAGCAGCGAAGGGCGGGGACTGCTCTACAATGAGCAGTTCTTC. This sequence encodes CASSEGRGLLYNEQFF.

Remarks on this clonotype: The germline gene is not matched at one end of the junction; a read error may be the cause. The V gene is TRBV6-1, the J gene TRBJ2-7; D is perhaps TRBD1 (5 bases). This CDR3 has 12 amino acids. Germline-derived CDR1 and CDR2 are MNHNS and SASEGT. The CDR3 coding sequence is TGTGTCAGCAGCCTAGGACACTACGAGCAGTACTTC. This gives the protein CVSSLGHYEQYF.

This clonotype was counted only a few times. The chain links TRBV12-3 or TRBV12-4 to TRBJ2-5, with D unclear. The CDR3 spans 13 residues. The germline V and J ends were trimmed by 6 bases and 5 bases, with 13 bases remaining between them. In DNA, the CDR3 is TGTGCCAGCAGGGGTGGGCTCCGGGAGACCCAGTACTTC. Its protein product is CASRGGLRETQYF.

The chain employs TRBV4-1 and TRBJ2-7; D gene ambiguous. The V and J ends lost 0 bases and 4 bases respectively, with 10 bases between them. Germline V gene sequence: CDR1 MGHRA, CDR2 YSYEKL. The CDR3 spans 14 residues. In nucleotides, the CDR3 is TGCGCCAGCAGCCAAGAGGGAACCTGGTACGAGCAGTACTTC. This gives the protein CASSQEGTWYEQYF.